This T cell receptor (beta chain) was recovered during a study of T cell changes during pregnancy in multiple sclerosis. Sequencing was performed with immunoSEQ multiplex PCR; in TCRdb, only in-frame clones are kept and a portion is missing. The top ten hold approximately 3% of the sample, which has about 70,000 clones, around 92% seen once. CDR3 length: 12 residues. Germline CDR1 and CDR2: GTSNPN and SVGIG (reference sequence). Trimming shortened V by 3 bases and J by 0 bases, and 6 bases separated the two germline ends. The source was CD8+ T cells from peripheral blood mononuclear cells, collected in the third trimester of pregnancy. The chain carries TRBV30 and TRBJ2-7; D unresolved. The sequence came from a female donor in good health, enrolled as a control in a pregnancy study. The CDR3 sequence: CAWRRSSYEQYF. CDR3 sequence (DNA): TGTGCCTGGAGGAGGTCCTCCTACGAGCAGTACTTC.